This entry features one T cell receptor beta chain sequence. This entry comes from a study of blood T cell repertoires in COVID-19. Before being deemed recovered, Cohort 3 donors had two negative PCRs, clearance, or symptom resolution. Original data processing: Reference gene primer amplification yielded estimated nucleated cell counts. Generated by immunoSEQ multiplex PCR, the TCRdb table keeps only in-frame clones and is missing some. V and J calls plus clone size are reproduced from that table; the DNA served to infer D and trimming. In the table there are 200,000 to 250,000 clones, 88% of which are singletons. The origin of this receptor is a woman in her 30s who had recovered from COVID-19. Material for sequencing was PBMCs or T cells enriched from blood (not recorded which).

The CDR3 region has the DNA TGTGCCAGTAGTGTGGACCGGGGGAATACGCAGTATTTT. It is translated as CASSVDRGNTQYF. V is TRBV19 and J is TRBJ2-3; perhaps TRBD2 as D (6 bases). The germline V and J ends were trimmed by 5 bases and 7 bases, with 13 bases remaining between them. Germline loops: CDR1 LNHDA, CDR2 SQIVND (reference sequence). This CDR3 spans 13 amino acids. The entire variable domain, with the rest obtained from reference TRBV19 and TRBJ2-3, is as follows: DGGITQSPKYLFRKEGQNVTLSCEQNLNHDAMYWYRQDPGQGLRLIYYSQIVNDFQKGDIAEGYSVSREKKESFPLTVTSAQKNPTAFYLCASSVDRGNTQYFGPGTRLTVL.